A single sample gave rise to the 16 T cell receptor beta chains below, sequenced in a study of blood T cell repertoires in COVID-19. Only in-frame clones appear in the TCRdb table, and some are missing; sequencing was by immunoSEQ multiplex PCR. The table includes around 70,000 clones, around 93% detected once. The material sequenced was peripheral blood. The receptors come from a human donor in a cohort sampled during active COVID-19.

This clone has more than one count but fewer than ten. V and J are TRBV7-9 and TRBJ1-2; D possibly corresponds to TRBD1 (6 bases). This CDR3 spans 14 amino acids. The V gene lost 4 bases and the J gene lost 6 bases, with 15 bases spanning the gap. Germline lookup yields CDR1 SEHNR and CDR2 FQNEAQ (reference sequence). CDR3 in DNA: TGTGCCAGCAGCTCGACACAGGGTTGGAATGGCTACACCTTC. This gives the protein CASSSTQGWNGYTF.

The rearrangement uses TRBV7-3 and TRBJ2-1; 10 bases map to TRBD1. This CDR3 is built from 17 residues. Germline assignment: CDR1 SGHTA and CDR2 FQGTGA. The junction had 13 bases not matched to a gene; V was cut back by 5 bases and J by 6 bases. The CDR3 region is CASSQNTGTGVGNEQFF. The CDR3 bases are TGTGCCAGCAGCCAAAATACCGGGACAGGGGTGGGCAATGAGCAGTTCTTC.

The chain employs TRBV7-2 and TRBJ2-5; 9 bases fit TRBD2. CDR1 SGHTA and CDR2 FQGNSA come from the germline V gene. This CDR3 contains 14 residues. V was pared by 5 bases and J by 2 bases, with 3 bases of the junction left unmatched. DNA for the CDR3: TGTGCCAGCAGCCGCGGGGGGGGGCAAGAGACCCAGTACTTC. This translates into CASSRGGGQETQYF.

This clone has only one observation. This chain links TRBV5-4 with TRBJ2-5, with 8 bases matching TRBD1. Germline-derived CDR1 and CDR2 are SGHNT and YYREEE (reference sequence). CDR3 length: 15 residues. V lost 4 bases to trimming and J lost 0 bases; unmatched junction nucleotides: 5. CDR3 nucleotide sequence: TGTGCCAGCAGCAAGCCGGGACAGGACCAAGAGACCCAGTACTTC. Its protein is CASSKPGQDQETQYF.

This chain joins TRBV2 and TRBJ1-4; 8 bases are a match to TRBD1. The CDR3 is made up of 14 amino acids. In germline, CDR1 is SNHLY, CDR2 FYNNEI. J gave up 8 bases and V 1 base, and 3 bases lay outside the gene matches. CDR3 sequence: CASSEGTGREKLFF. The CDR3 coding sequence is TGTGCCAGCAGTGAAGGGACAGGGCGCGAAAAACTGTTTTTT.

The chain recombines TRBV3-1 (or the pseudogene TRBV3-2) with TRBJ1-1, with 8 bases matching TRBD1. The CDR3 is 14 amino acids. Germline values: CDR1 LGHDT, CDR2 YNNKEL (reference sequence). With 2 bases clipped from V and 8 bases from J, the junction kept 7 bases outside the gene matches. The CDR3 DNA sequence: TGTGCCAGCAGCCAAAGGGCAGGGGGCACCGAAGCTTTCTTT. Its protein product is CASSQRAGGTEAFF.

The rearrangement links TRBV6-5 to TRBJ2-1; D is perhaps TRBD2 (7 bases). The CDR3 is made up of 15 amino acids. Germline lookup yields CDR1 MNHEY and CDR2 SVGAGI. Trimming stripped 5 bases from V and 4 bases from J, with 15 bases between. The CDR3 DNA is TGTGCCAGCAGTCTCTCGGGGGGCCTTTACAATGAGCAGTTCTTC. This translates into CASSLSGGLYNEQFF.

The chain combines TRBV6-2 or TRBV6-3 with TRBJ2-2; 10 bases are shared with TRBD2. Germline V CDR1 and CDR2: MNHEY, SVGEGT. The CDR3 is 17 amino acids. V dropped 5 bases and J dropped 1; count of bases not matched to a gene: 7. CDR3 amino acids: CASSSSSGSGNTGELFF. The CDR3 region has the DNA TGTGCCAGCAGTAGTTCTAGCGGGAGCGGGAACACCGGGGAGCTGTTTTTT.

This rearrangement joins TRBV19 to TRBJ2-7; 8 nucleotides match TRBD1. This CDR3 spans 14 amino acids. Germline loops: CDR1 LNHDA, CDR2 SQIVND (reference sequence). V was clipped by 4 bases and J by 5 bases; unmatched bases: 7. In nucleotides, the CDR3 is TGTGCCAGTAGTACTCCGGACAGGGTGGACGAGCAGTACTTC. Translated: CASSTPDRVDEQYF.

The rearrangement links TRBV5-4 to TRBJ2-3; D is unclear. The CDR3 runs to 14 residues. The V and J ends lost 3 bases and 1 base respectively, with 9 bases between them. The germline gives CDR1 SGHNT, CDR2 YYREEE (reference sequence). DNA of the CDR3: TGTGCCAGCAGCTCCCTCCGGGGCACAGATACGCAGTATTTT. It translates to CASSSLRGTDTQYF.

The CDR3 DNA reads as TGTGCCAGCAGCTTAGTTGGGGCGCATTATGGCTACACCTTC. As protein: CASSLVGAHYGYTF. The chain employs TRBV7-2 and TRBJ1-2; D might be TRBD1 (5 bases). CDR3 length equals 14 residues. Trimming removed 1 base at V and 5 bases at J, with 11 bases between. Germline V CDR1 and CDR2: SGHTA, FQGNSA.

The chain links TRBV12-3 or TRBV12-4 to TRBJ2-5; D is possibly TRBD1 (6 bases). The CDR3 is made up of 13 amino acids. The germline V and J ends were trimmed by 6 bases and 3 bases, with 11 bases remaining between them. CDR3 loop: CASRIRGKETQYF. The CDR3, as DNA: TGTGCCAGCAGGATCAGGGGAAAAGAGACCCAGTACTTC.

The chain carries TRBV7-2 and TRBJ2-6; tentatively, D is TRBD1 (6 bases). Between the trimmed V and J ends, which lost 5 bases and 2 bases, there was a span of 13 bases. There are 16 residues in the CDR3. Germline-derived CDR1 and CDR2 are SGHTA and FQGNSA. CDR3: CASSAYRAPGANVLTF. The CDR3 DNA reads as TGTGCCAGCAGCGCCTACAGGGCCCCTGGGGCCAACGTCCTGACTTTC.

The chain combines TRBV7-3 with TRBJ2-1, with 16 bases that match TRBD2. In germline, CDR1 is SGHTA, CDR2 FQGTGA. J was trimmed by 13 bases and V by 5 bases; bases with no gene match: 5. The CDR3 totals 14 residues. The CDR3 DNA reads TGTGCCAGCAGCATGGGACTAGCGGGAGGGCGACAGTTCTTC. Protein: CASSMGLAGGRQFF.

This chain uses TRBV19 with TRBJ2-5; possibly TRBD1 for D (6 bases). V lost 5 bases, J lost 1 base, and 17 bases lay in between. The CDR3 spans 16 residues. The germline gives CDR1 LNHDA, CDR2 SQIVND (reference sequence). CDR3 loop: CASSPSTGLIQETQYF. The CDR3, as DNA: TGTGCCAGTAGTCCGTCGACAGGTCTGATCCAAGAGACCCAGTACTTC.

The genes are TRBV6-2 or TRBV6-3 and TRBJ1-2, with a possible D match to TRBD1 (6 bases). The CDR3 is 16 amino acids. CDR1 is MNHEY and CDR2 is SVGEGT in the germline V gene. Trimming removed 6 bases from V and 2 bases from J, with 19 bases in between. CDR3 residues: CASSPSGNRANYGYTF. CDR3 DNA sequence: TGTGCCAGCAGCCCTAGTGGAAACAGGGCGAACTATGGCTACACCTTC.